Following are 7 T cell receptor beta chains from one sample sequenced in a study of blood T cell repertoires in COVID-19. Repertoires were generated with immunoSEQ multiplex PCR, while TCRdb's copy carries only in-frame clones and drops some. The table lists 130,000 to 150,000 clones, approximately 83% of them singletons, with 3% to 3.5% in the top ten. Sample: peripheral blood. The receptors derive from a woman of 80 years or more with acute or convalescent COVID-19.

The chain recombines TRBV5-1 with TRBJ2-2, with TRBD2 as a possible D gene (6 bases). The V gene lost 5 bases and the J gene lost 4 bases, with 15 bases spanning the gap. The CDR3 extends over 15 amino acids. In germline, CDR1 is SGHRS, CDR2 YFSETQ. The CDR3 protein is CASSSTAGGTGELFF. CDR3 sequence (DNA): TGCGCCAGCAGTTCCACGGCCGGGGGCACCGGGGAGCTGTTTTTT.

The J gene is TRBJ2-5, the V gene TRBV12-3 or TRBV12-4; no clear D. This CDR3 contains 12 residues. V lost 5 bases to trimming and J lost 4 bases, with 8 bases between them. The CDR3: CASSPGTETQYF. The CDR3 DNA sequence: TGTGCCAGCAGTCCCGGTACAGAGACCCAGTACTTC.

V and J are TRBV5-5 and TRBJ2-3, with D maybe TRBD1 (6 bases). V shed 1 base and J shed 8 bases, with 23 bases lying between them. The CDR3 contains 17 residues. CDR1 and CDR2 (germline): SGHKS, YYEKEE (reference sequence). The CDR3 region has the DNA TGTGCCAGCAGCTTGTGGGCTCTTGGGACAATCGGTAGTACGCAGTATTTT. Its protein is CASSLWALGTIGSTQYF.

The rearrangement links TRBV5-3 to TRBJ2-3, with 11 positions matching TRBD2. TRBV5-3 is assigned to the ORF class and has an uncertain function. The trim removed 4 bases at V and 0 bases at J, leaving 13 bases unmatched. The CDR3 is made up of 19 amino acids. The CDR3 coding sequence is TGTGCCAGAAGCGCCCGGACTAGCGGGCCCCTTGGGAGCACAGATACGCAGTATTTT. It codes for CARSARTSGPLGSTDTQYF.

By its share, this clone is medium-sized (0.01 to 0.1%). V is TRBV7-8 and J is TRBJ1-6; D is possibly TRBD1 (5 bases). The V gene lost 5 bases and the J gene lost 6 bases, with 20 bases spanning the gap. Germline V gene sequence: CDR1 SGHVS, CDR2 FQNEAQ. This CDR3 region has 17 residues. The CDR3 nucleotides are TGTGCCAGCAGCCCTTCCCGAATGGGGCTAGTTAATTCACCCCTCCACTTT. This translates into CASSPSRMGLVNSPLHF.

In its sample, this clone was seen a few times. The chain recombines TRBV20-1 with TRBJ2-7, with D uncertain. The germline V and J ends were trimmed by 2 bases and 4 bases, with 6 bases remaining between them. CDR1 DFQATT and CDR2 SNEGSKA come from the germline V gene (reference sequence). The CDR3 spans 11 residues. CDR3 protein: CSARLLYEQYF. The CDR3 bases are TGCAGTGCTAGACTACTTTACGAGCAGTACTTC.

This clone has only one observation. This chain uses TRBV2 with TRBJ2-5; possibly TRBD1 for D (6 bases). This CDR3 contains 13 residues. Germline V gives CDR1 SNHLY, CDR2 FYNNEI. The ends were cut back, 6 bases at V and 5 bases at J, with 13 bases in the middle. In DNA, the CDR3 is TGTGCCAGCAGCAAACAGGGTATGGAGACCCAGTACTTC. It yields the protein CASSKQGMETQYF.